The 32 T cell receptor beta chains presented below share a single source sample, sequenced in a study of blood T cell repertoires in COVID-19. Only in-frame clones appear in the TCRdb table, and some are missing; sequencing was by immunoSEQ multiplex PCR. Here the sample spans nearly 350,000 clones, roughly 87% being singletons. Specimen: PBMCs or T cells enriched from blood (not recorded which). These receptors all come from a woman aged 25-40 years who had recovered from COVID-19.

This rearrangement joins TRBV28 to TRBJ1-6; D might be TRBD1 (6 bases). Trimming cost V 7 bases and J 7 bases, with 17 bases left between them. Germline V gene data show CDR1 as MDHEN and CDR2 as SYDVKM. The CDR3 loop spans 15 amino acids. The CDR3 bases are TGTGCCAGCACTACGGGGGGCCGCCTGAATTCACCCCTCCACTTT. Translating it yields CASTTGGRLNSPLHF.

The V call is TRBV19, the J call TRBJ2-2; 8 nucleotides line up with TRBD1. The CDR3 is 14 amino acids. The germline V gene has CDR1 LNHDA and CDR2 SQIVND (reference sequence). After removal of 7 bases from V and 5 bases from J, the junction contained 6 bases not matched to a gene. CDR3 sequence reads: CASTRTGRTGELFF. In DNA, the CDR3 is TGTGCCAGTACCAGGACAGGGAGAACCGGGGAGCTGTTTTTT.

The rearrangement joins TRBV18 to TRBJ2-5; 11 bases are shared with TRBD2. The CDR3 is 16 amino acids. V shed 3 bases and J 1 base; nucleotides not matched to a gene: 4. Germline CDR1 is KGHSH and CDR2 is LQKENI. CDR3 bases: TGTGCCAGCTCACCCACTAGCGGGGGCCCCCAAGAGACCCAGTACTTC. It yields the protein CASSPTSGGPQETQYF.

This clone was observed a few times. The chain carries TRBV18 and TRBJ2-2; 7 bases are shared with TRBD1. Losses at the gene ends were 3 bases for V and 8 bases for J; bases not matched to a gene: 12. The CDR3 consists of 16 residues. Germline-derived CDR1 and CDR2 are KGHSH and LQKENI. Written as DNA, the CDR3 is TGTGCCAGCTCACCGCCGCCAGGGGGAGTTTCAGGGGAGCTGTTTTTT. It encodes CASSPPPGGVSGELFF.

The chain couples TRBV27 to TRBJ1-6; 7 nucleotides agree with TRBD1. The CDR3 covers 13 residues. Germline V gene sequence: CDR1 MNHEY, CDR2 SMNVEV (reference sequence). The ends lost 10 bases at V and 8 bases at J; junction bases unmatched: 8. CDR3 amino acids: CAISPGGDSPLHF. CDR3 coding DNA: TGTGCCATCAGCCCAGGGGGAGATTCACCCCTCCACTTT.

The genes are TRBV2 and TRBJ1-1; the D gene is possibly TRBD1 (6 bases). Germline V lookup: CDR1 SNHLY, CDR2 FYNNEI. The CDR3 consists of 13 residues. Trimming left V 10 bases short and J 0 bases short, with 12 bases between. The CDR3 DNA is TGTGCCAATGGACAGCCTTTGAACACTGAAGCTTTCTTT. Its translation: CANGQPLNTEAFF.

V usage is TRBV5-1 and J usage is TRBJ2-7, with TRBD1 matching 9 bases. This CDR3 is built from 14 residues. Unmatched junction bases numbered 11, after V lost 4 bases and J lost 9 bases. Germline assignment: CDR1 SGHRS and CDR2 YFSETQ. The CDR3 region has the DNA TGCGCCAGCAGCCCCCGGGACAGGGTTATTGGGCAGTACTTC. Its translation: CASSPRDRVIGQYF.

This clone was seen only once. V and J are TRBV19 and TRBJ1-2; D is possibly TRBD1 (6 bases). This CDR3 region has 13 residues. The germline V gene has CDR1 LNHDA and CDR2 SQIVND (reference sequence). Trimming cost V 6 bases and J 3 bases, with 11 bases left between them. The CDR3 DNA follows: TGTGCCAGTAGGGCGTCAGGGGACTATGGCTACACCTTC. Translating it yields CASRASGDYGYTF.

The chain links TRBV5-1 to TRBJ1-1; the match to TRBD1 covers 9 bases. The germline V gene has CDR1 SGHRS and CDR2 YFSETQ. The junction had 15 bases not matched to a gene; V was cut back by 4 bases and J by 11 bases. CDR3 length: 15 residues. Here the CDR3 DNA reads TGCGCCAGCAGCAATGGATTACAGGGGGCGGTGGACGCTTTCTTT. This sequence encodes CASSNGLQGAVDAFF.

This clone has just a few counts. The chain has TRBV28 and TRBJ1-5; D might be TRBD1 (5 bases). Trimming stripped 3 bases from V and 4 bases from J, with 13 bases between. This CDR3 comprises 15 residues. The germline gives CDR1 MDHEN, CDR2 SYDVKM. In DNA form, the CDR3 reads TGTGCCAGCAGTTTTACGGGGGTCCTAAATCAGCCCCAGCATTTT. Translation gives CASSFTGVLNQPQHF.

The chain couples TRBV5-1 to TRBJ1-1, with TRBD1 matching over 8 bases. V shed 4 bases and J 0 bases; nucleotides not matched to a gene: 5. CDR1 and CDR2 from the germline V gene are SGHRS and YFSETQ. The CDR3 has 15 residues. CDR3 residues: CASSAVTGVNTEAFF. The CDR3 DNA is TGCGCCAGCAGCGCTGTGACAGGGGTGAACACTGAAGCTTTCTTT.

The chain couples TRBV10-1 to TRBJ2-3; 9 bases line up with TRBD1. Trimming took 3 bases from V and 5 from J; bases not matched to a gene: 6. The CDR3 has 15 residues. Germline CDR1 and CDR2: WNHNN and SYGVQD (reference sequence). CDR3 sequence reads: CASSELDRGIDTQYF. DNA of the CDR3: TGCGCCAGCAGTGAACTTGACAGGGGGATAGATACGCAGTATTTT.

The chain recombines TRBV28 with TRBJ2-7; the D gene is possibly TRBD2 (5 bases). This CDR3 contains 14 residues. Per the germline V gene, CDR1 is MDHEN and CDR2 is SYDVKM. The V gene lost 1 base and the J gene lost 7 bases, with 14 bases spanning the gap. The DNA for the CDR3 is TGTGCCAGCAGTTTATTTCTAGTTTCGGGGGAGCAGTACTTC. Its translation: CASSLFLVSGEQYF.

This clone came up once. This chain links TRBV30 with TRBJ2-5, with D unresolved. V was clipped by 1 base and J by 7 bases, with 10 bases between them. The CDR3 loop spans 12 amino acids. CDR1 GTSNPN and CDR2 SVGIG come from the germline V gene (reference sequence). The CDR3 region is CAWSETAGTQYF. The CDR3, as DNA: TGTGCCTGGAGTGAAACCGCCGGGACCCAGTACTTC.

The chain recombines TRBV9 with TRBJ2-7; D remains unclear. Trimming took off 0 bases at V and 2 bases at J, with 6 bases between the two ends. CDR3 length: 13 residues. The germline gives CDR1 SGDLS, CDR2 YYNGEE. The CDR3 loop is CASSVAPTYEQYF. CDR3 DNA sequence: TGTGCCAGCAGCGTAGCCCCTACCTACGAGCAGTACTTC.

The chain employs TRBV19 and TRBJ2-5, with 7 bases that match TRBD2. The CDR3 contains 14 residues. V gave up 6 bases and J gave up 2 bases; unmatched junction bases: 6. Looked up from germline, CDR1 is LNHDA and CDR2 is SQIVND (reference sequence). The DNA for the CDR3 is TGTGCCAGTAGACCCGCGGGGGATCAAGAGACCCAGTACTTC. Residues: CASRPAGDQETQYF. Filled out from reference TRBV19 and TRBJ2-5, the complete variable domain reads DGGITQSPKYLFRKEGQNVTLSCEQNLNHDAMYWYRQDPGQGLRLIYYSQIVNDFQKGDIAEGYSVSREKKESFPLTVTSAQKNPTAFYLCASRPAGDQETQYFGPGTRLLVL.

The chain joins TRBV19 to TRBJ2-5; TRBD2 might be the D (6 bases). Germline V CDR1 and CDR2: LNHDA, SQIVND (reference sequence). Trimming removed 4 bases at V and 3 bases at J, with 15 bases between. CDR3 size: 15 residues. The CDR3 spells CASSKGEVSKETQYF. The CDR3 nucleotides read TGTGCCAGTAGTAAAGGGGAGGTCAGTAAAGAGACCCAGTACTTC.

The chain uses TRBV30 and TRBJ1-2; D not resolved. The germline CDR1 and CDR2 sequences are GTSNPN and SVGIG (reference sequence). This CDR3 comprises 18 residues. Trimming took 0 bases from V and 2 from J, leaving 22 bases between them. The CDR3 sequence is CAWSVLQWRAAKNYGYTF. CDR3 in DNA: TGTGCCTGGAGTGTTCTCCAGTGGAGGGCAGCGAAAAACTATGGCTACACCTTC.

The chain employs TRBV19 and TRBJ1-5, with a possible D match to TRBD1 (6 bases). The CDR3 has 15 amino acids. V gave up 3 bases and J gave up 7 bases, with 16 bases separating them. Germline CDR1 and CDR2: LNHDA and SQIVND (reference sequence). CDR3 amino acids: CASSIRGAEGQPQHF. CDR3 DNA: TGTGCCAGTAGTATCAGGGGCGCAGAGGGCCAGCCCCAGCATTTT.

This chain uses TRBV5-1 with TRBJ1-2, with D possibly TRBD1 on 6 matching bases. Germline V lookup: CDR1 SGHRS, CDR2 YFSETQ. Trimming stripped 3 bases from V and 5 bases from J, with 17 bases between. The CDR3 is made up of 15 amino acids. CDR3 amino acids: CASSSQGPRGYGYTF. The CDR3 coding sequence is TGCGCCAGCAGCTCACAGGGCCCTAGGGGGTATGGCTACACCTTC.

V and J are TRBV11-2 and TRBJ1-1, with D possibly matching TRBD1 (6 bases). This CDR3 has 16 amino acids. V was pared by 0 bases and J by 0 bases, with 11 bases between. CDR1 is SGHAT, CDR2 FQNNGV, per germline. The CDR3 region is CASSLERGGMNTEAFF. In nucleotides, the CDR3 is TGTGCCAGCAGCTTAGAAAGGGGGGGCATGAACACTGAAGCTTTCTTT.

The rearrangement joins TRBV6-4 to TRBJ2-1; TRBD1 aligns across 7 bases. The CDR3 runs 16 residues. J gave up 2 bases and V 3 bases, and 7 bases lay outside the gene matches. Germline V gene lookup returns CDR1 MRHNA and CDR2 SNTAGT. The CDR3 DNA reads TGTGCCAGCAGTGAACAGACAGGGAACCCCTACAATGAGCAGTTCTTC. Translated, it gives CASSEQTGNPYNEQFF.

The V and J genes are TRBV27 and TRBJ2-7; the match to TRBD1 covers 10 bases. CDR3 length: 15 residues. Trimming took 3 bases from V and 2 from J; bases not matched to a gene: 4. Germline V CDR1 and CDR2: MNHEY, SMNVEV (reference sequence). In DNA, the CDR3 is TGTGCCAGCAGTTTTAGGACAGGGGGAGCCTACGAGCAGTACTTC. This encodes CASSFRTGGAYEQYF.

The chain carries TRBV6-1 and TRBJ1-5; D call uncertain. The CDR3 totals 14 residues. Trimming shortened V by 3 bases and J by 5 bases, and 11 bases separated the two germline ends. Germline V gene data show CDR1 as MNHNS and CDR2 as SASEGT. As DNA, the CDR3 is TGTGCCAGCAGTGAGGCGAGGGAGGATCAGCCCCAGCATTTT. It translates to CASSEAREDQPQHF.

The V call is TRBV7-2, the J call TRBJ2-1; tentative D call: TRBD1 (6 bases). The V and J ends lost 2 bases and 5 bases respectively, with 16 bases between them. This CDR3 is built from 16 residues. Germline loops: CDR1 SGHTA, CDR2 FQGNSA. DNA for the CDR3: TGTGCCAGCAGCTTAAGGGGGACGCGGGCAAACAATGAGCAGTTCTTC. This codes for CASSLRGTRANNEQFF.

The chain carries TRBV29-1 and TRBJ1-1, with a possible D match to TRBD1 (5 bases). Germline V gene sequence: CDR1 SQVTM, CDR2 ANQGSEA. This CDR3 has 12 amino acids. The V end was cut by 5 bases, the J end by 6 bases, with 13 bases between. The CDR3 region has the DNA TGCAGCGTTTCAGGAGGGACCCCTGAAGCTTTCTTT. This gives the protein CSVSGGTPEAFF. Supplemented by reference TRBV29-1 and TRBJ1-1, the full variable domain reads SAVISQKPSRDICQRGTSLTIQCQVDSQVTMMFWYRQQPGQSLTLIATANQGSEATYESGFVIDKFPISRPNLTFSTLTVSNMSPEDSSIYLCSVSGGTPEAFFGQGTRLTVV.

J is TRBJ2-7 and V is TRBV12-5, with TRBD1 matching over 10 bases. Germline lookup yields CDR1 LGHNT and CDR2 FRNRAP. Trimming took 0 bases from V and 2 from J; bases not matched to a gene: 4. The CDR3 spans 16 residues. For the CDR3, the DNA is TGTGCTAGTGGTTTGGTAGTCGGACAGGGGGCCTACGAGCAGTACTTC. Translated: CASGLVVGQGAYEQYF. The full variable domain, in which reference TRBV12-5 and TRBJ2-7 provide the parts outside the CDR3, is DARVTQTPRHKVTEMGQEVTMRCQPILGHNTVFWYRQTMMQGLELLAYFRNRAPLDDSGMPKDRFSAEMPDATLATLKIQPSEPRDSAVYFCASGLVVGQGAYEQYFGPGTRLTVT.

This clone was picked up one time. The V call is TRBV5-1, the J call TRBJ1-2; D is undetermined. V lost 4 bases and J lost 6, with 13 bases in between. Germline V gene lookup returns CDR1 SGHRS and CDR2 YFSETQ. The length of the CDR3 is 13 residues. For the CDR3, the DNA is TGCGCCAGCAGCGGGGAGGCAGTCGATGGCTACACCTTC. Translated, it gives CASSGEAVDGYTF.

The chain is built from TRBV5-1 and TRBJ2-5; D gene unclear. Trimming removed 5 bases at V and 5 bases at J, with 16 bases between. CDR1 and CDR2 from the germline V gene are SGHRS and YFSETQ. The CDR3 covers 14 residues. The CDR3 DNA reads as TGCGCCAGCAGTCCCCGAGGTGTGAGGGAGACCCAGTACTTC. Translation: CASSPRGVRETQYF.

This chain links TRBV10-3 with TRBJ2-7; 9 bases map to TRBD1. V lost 9 bases to trimming and J lost 3 bases; unmatched junction nucleotides: 9. Germline V gene data show CDR1 as ENHRY and CDR2 as SYGVKD. The CDR3 has 14 residues. As DNA, the CDR3 is TGTGCCATTCACTCCGGGACAGGGAACTACGAGCAGTACTTC. This gives the protein CAIHSGTGNYEQYF.

The V call is TRBV10-3, the J call TRBJ1-1, with D perhaps TRBD1 (5 bases). The CDR3 runs to 15 residues. Deletions cut 5 bases from V and 1 base from J, with 14 bases between. From germline, CDR1 is ENHRY and CDR2 SYGVKD. The CDR3 reads CAISPLDSQNTEAFF. In DNA, the CDR3 is TGTGCCATCAGTCCCCTAGACAGCCAGAACACTGAAGCTTTCTTT.

The DNA for the CDR3 is TGTGCCAGCAGCTTGGTGACTAGCGGCTACAATGAGCAGTTCTTC. Protein product: CASSLVTSGYNEQFF. V gene TRBV5-4 combines with J gene TRBJ2-1; 9 bases are shared with TRBD2. In germline, CDR1 is SGHNT, CDR2 YYREEE (reference sequence). V was clipped by 0 bases and J by 3 bases; unmatched bases: 1. The CDR3 consists of 15 residues. Variable domain in full (rest from reference TRBV5-4 and TRBJ2-1): ETGVTQSPTHLIKTRGQQVTLRCSSQSGHNTVSWYQQALGQGPQFIFQYYREEENGRGNFPPRFSGLQFPNYSSELNVNALELDDSALYLCASSLVTSGYNEQFFGPGTRLTVL.